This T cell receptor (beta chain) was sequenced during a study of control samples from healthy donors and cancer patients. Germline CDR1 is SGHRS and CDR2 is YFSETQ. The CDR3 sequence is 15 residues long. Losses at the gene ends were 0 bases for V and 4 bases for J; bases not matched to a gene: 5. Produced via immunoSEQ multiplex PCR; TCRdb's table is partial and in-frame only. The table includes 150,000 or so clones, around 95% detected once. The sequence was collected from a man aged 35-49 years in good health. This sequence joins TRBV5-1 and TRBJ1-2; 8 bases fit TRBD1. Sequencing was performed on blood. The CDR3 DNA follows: TGCGCCAGCAGCTTGGGGACAGGGCTTGGCTATGGCTACACCTTC. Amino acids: CASSLGTGLGYGYTF.